This T cell receptor beta chain was captured in a study of cytomegalovirus exposure and HLA in healthy donors. This clone appeared once. Its antigen is as yet unknown. This CDR3 comprises 17 residues. V shed 0 bases and J shed 8 bases, with 23 bases lying between them. CDR1 and CDR2 from the germline V gene are SGHRS and YFSETQ. With 60 Vbeta and 13 Jbeta primers, the PCR was carried out. Repertoires were generated with immunoSEQ multiplex PCR, while TCRdb's copy carries only in-frame clones and drops some. The data show roughly 120,000 clones, approximately 80% seen once. Study findings and constraints: A cluster of highly shared sequence variants was likely a sequencing artifact. Indistinguishability led to the exclusion of some V segments, TRBV6-2 and TRBV6-3 included. Later work found that TCR association rates differed between HLA loci; DRB1 had the most and HLA-C the fewest. Researchers catalogued about 160 TCR beta chains as cytomegalovirus-associated.

The genes are TRBV5-1 and TRBJ1-1; D is unresolved. Specimen: PBMCs. The source is a human donor in good health. CDR3 DNA sequence: TGCGCCAGCAGCTTGGTTTTTTACGCGGCAACAACGACCGAAGCTTTCTTT. This encodes CASSLVFYAATTTEAFF.